Included here is one TCR beta chain sequence, with context. Its target is not known. These data come from a study of cytotoxic CD8 clonotypes in ibrutinib-treated CLL. On the study more broadly: Responses comprised around 24 partial and 2 complete; at median around 70 months, roughly 15 remained remitted and about 12 progressed. General study findings and limits: Public clonotypes were rare and shrank or held steady on treatment.

Measured with immunoSEQ multiplex PCR; TCRdb has only the in-frame clones, and not every one. The sample carries about 200,000 clones, about 72% recorded once. The sample here was PBMCs, taken after 24 months of ibrutinib treatment. The sequence was collected from a human donor with chronic lymphocytic leukemia.

Here the CDR3 reads CASSLPFSGPRREQYF. CDR3 coding DNA: TGTGCCAGCAGCCTTCCTTTTTCGGGACCCCGGCGCGAGCAGTACTTC. The rearrangement uses TRBV9 and TRBJ2-7; D possibly uses TRBD1 or TRBD2 (5 bases each). The CDR3 contains 16 residues. Germline-derived CDR1 and CDR2 are SGDLS and YYNGEE. The V gene lost 4 bases and the J gene lost 6 bases, with 23 bases spanning the gap.